This entry features one TCR beta chain sequence. The sample belongs to a study of blood T cell repertoires in COVID-19. Looking at the study overall: Collection of acute and convalescent COVID-19 samples took place in the United States, Italy and Spain. The cDNA or gDNA used as material had been derived from T cells, B-cell-depleted T cells, or PBMCs.

Germline-derived CDR1 and CDR2 are SGHRS and YFSETQ. This CDR3 contains 15 residues. Trimming took 1 base from V and 0 from J, leaving 8 bases between them. In the original analysis: Amplifying reference gene primers gave estimates of nucleated cell counts. Only in-frame clones appear in the TCRdb table, and some are missing; sequencing was by immunoSEQ multiplex PCR. V and J calls and clone size come straight from that table; D and trimming were deduced from the DNA. The table records around 200,000 clones, roughly 87% of them present only once. The receptor was isolated from a man aged 40-49 years with active or convalescent COVID-19. V usage is TRBV5-1 and J usage is TRBJ2-1, with a weak D call TRBD1 (6 bases). Sequenced material: peripheral blood. The CDR3 loop reads CASSLRGSSYNEQFF. CDR3 sequence (DNA): TGCGCCAGCAGCTTGAGGGGGAGCTCCTACAATGAGCAGTTCTTC. The variable domain in full, with the rest retrieved from reference TRBV5-1 and TRBJ2-1, is KAGVTQTPRYLIKTRGQQVTLSCSPISGHRSVSWYQQTPGQGLQFLFEYFSETQRNKGNFPGRFSGRQFSNSRSEMNVSTLELGDSALYLCASSLRGSSYNEQFFGPGTRLTVL.